Listed here is a single TCR beta chain. This clonotype was counted at least ten times. No antigen is known for it. Base qualities were left out, and no much larger clone turns up one base away. The data were taken from a study of HIV-infected children after antiretroviral therapy interruption (dated by TCRdb to between 2018 and 2020). Broadly, across the study: Eight children were included: four on planned treatment interruption and four on continuous treatment, all with CD4+ count above 500 and viral load below 50 copies/ml. A median age of around 10 years was recorded in the interruption group, and a median age of around 8 years was recorded in the continuous treatment group. Recorded exposure to EBV and CMV was present in most of the participating children. Interruption-arm samples came from week 0, week 12, end of interruption (week 24 or 48), and about 3 years after study end. For the continuous-treatment arm, samples from the corresponding weeks 0, 48 and 150 were analyzed. TCR repertoires were compared between children on planned treatment interruption and children on continuous antiretroviral treatment, alongside thymic output measurements.

According to the study, the label for this sample's treatment or condition signals: PENTA 11 planned treatment interruption arm or continuous ART arm. The participants were children from the United Kingdom between 2 and 15 years old who had been on ART with at least three drugs for 24 weeks or longer. Cryopreserved PBMCs with at least 5 million viable cells were required; a few candidate patients were excluded for low viable PBMC yield. Naive CD4+ CD45RA+ CD45RO- T cells were FACS-sorted from thawed PBMCs on a FACSAria III cell sorter. Sorted cells were fixed, and RNA was extracted using the RNeasy FFPE kit followed by the RNeasy Micro kit. Receptors were amplified or captured by 3' RACE. TCR libraries were constructed from RNA with a 3' RACE protocol that used unique molecular identifiers to correct for PCR amplification bias. Amplicon libraries were pooled in groups of up to about 12 and sequenced on an Illumina MiSeq using v2 2x250 paired-end chemistry. Under the source paper's analysis protocol: Decombinator was used to process the reads, assigning V and J genes and CDR3 and applying barcode-based correction of errors and PCR bias. Before Gini coefficients were calculated with the R ineq package, the repertoires were subsampled to the same depth. CDR3 similarity was assessed with GLIPH, Hamming distance and a shared triplet metric. The public reads were run again by TCRdb, first through fastp at Q25 and then through MiXCR, and only productive beta chains were kept. Each CDR3 protein appears once, grouped with its most common genes and DNA. The V and J calls shown here were made by TCRdb, not taken from the authors' results. The sample yields around 16,000 distinct CDR3 sequences; 3% to 4% were counted once. The ten largest clones add up to approximately 5% of the sample.

What the authors observed across the whole study: Minor non-naive CD45RA+ populations such as EMRA or stem memory cells might have been included among the sorted CD45RA+ naive cells. The small number of patients is a limitation, and caution is needed when interpreting the data. An increase in the naive CD4+ Gini coefficient was observed by the end of treatment interruption, suggesting clonal expansion, and a return to baseline was observed by 3 years. In the naive CD4+ repertoires of PTI patients, CDR3 sharing between time points dropped after the start of interruption, while many sequences were shared between the end of interruption and 3 years later.

The CDR3 runs 14 residues from the cysteine to the phenylalanine. The CDR3 DNA has 42 bases and is translated from base 1. According to the germline V gene, CDR1 reads KGHSY and CDR2 reads FQNENV. Compared with germline, V lacks 1 base and J lacks 10 bases; bases without a gene match: 10. The TCR sequence derives from a child aged 2 to 17 with HIV. The receptor chain draws on TRBV16 and TRBJ2-7; 7 of the junction bases match TRBD1. Source: CD45RA+ CD4+ T cells from PBMCs, taken from a donor given antiretroviral therapy, either interrupted or continuous. The cell subset or site label on this specimen signifies: naive CD4+ CD45RA+ CD45RO- T cells. The nucleotide sequence is TGTGCCAGCAGCCAATACAGGGGCTCCTATGAACAGTACTTC. This sequence encodes CASSQYRGSYEQYF.